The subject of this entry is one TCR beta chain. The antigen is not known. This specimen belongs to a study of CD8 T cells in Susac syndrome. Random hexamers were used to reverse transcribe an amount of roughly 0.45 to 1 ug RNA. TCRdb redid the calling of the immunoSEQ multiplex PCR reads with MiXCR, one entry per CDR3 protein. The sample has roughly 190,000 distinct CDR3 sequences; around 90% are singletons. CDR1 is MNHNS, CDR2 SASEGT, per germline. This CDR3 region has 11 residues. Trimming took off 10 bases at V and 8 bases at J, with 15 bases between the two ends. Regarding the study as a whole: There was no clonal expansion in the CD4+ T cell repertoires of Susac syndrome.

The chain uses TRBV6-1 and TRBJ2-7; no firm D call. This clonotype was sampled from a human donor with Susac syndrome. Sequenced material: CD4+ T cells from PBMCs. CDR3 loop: CATNVAGQQYF. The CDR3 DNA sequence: TGTGCCACCAACGTCGCAGGCCAGCAGTACTTC.